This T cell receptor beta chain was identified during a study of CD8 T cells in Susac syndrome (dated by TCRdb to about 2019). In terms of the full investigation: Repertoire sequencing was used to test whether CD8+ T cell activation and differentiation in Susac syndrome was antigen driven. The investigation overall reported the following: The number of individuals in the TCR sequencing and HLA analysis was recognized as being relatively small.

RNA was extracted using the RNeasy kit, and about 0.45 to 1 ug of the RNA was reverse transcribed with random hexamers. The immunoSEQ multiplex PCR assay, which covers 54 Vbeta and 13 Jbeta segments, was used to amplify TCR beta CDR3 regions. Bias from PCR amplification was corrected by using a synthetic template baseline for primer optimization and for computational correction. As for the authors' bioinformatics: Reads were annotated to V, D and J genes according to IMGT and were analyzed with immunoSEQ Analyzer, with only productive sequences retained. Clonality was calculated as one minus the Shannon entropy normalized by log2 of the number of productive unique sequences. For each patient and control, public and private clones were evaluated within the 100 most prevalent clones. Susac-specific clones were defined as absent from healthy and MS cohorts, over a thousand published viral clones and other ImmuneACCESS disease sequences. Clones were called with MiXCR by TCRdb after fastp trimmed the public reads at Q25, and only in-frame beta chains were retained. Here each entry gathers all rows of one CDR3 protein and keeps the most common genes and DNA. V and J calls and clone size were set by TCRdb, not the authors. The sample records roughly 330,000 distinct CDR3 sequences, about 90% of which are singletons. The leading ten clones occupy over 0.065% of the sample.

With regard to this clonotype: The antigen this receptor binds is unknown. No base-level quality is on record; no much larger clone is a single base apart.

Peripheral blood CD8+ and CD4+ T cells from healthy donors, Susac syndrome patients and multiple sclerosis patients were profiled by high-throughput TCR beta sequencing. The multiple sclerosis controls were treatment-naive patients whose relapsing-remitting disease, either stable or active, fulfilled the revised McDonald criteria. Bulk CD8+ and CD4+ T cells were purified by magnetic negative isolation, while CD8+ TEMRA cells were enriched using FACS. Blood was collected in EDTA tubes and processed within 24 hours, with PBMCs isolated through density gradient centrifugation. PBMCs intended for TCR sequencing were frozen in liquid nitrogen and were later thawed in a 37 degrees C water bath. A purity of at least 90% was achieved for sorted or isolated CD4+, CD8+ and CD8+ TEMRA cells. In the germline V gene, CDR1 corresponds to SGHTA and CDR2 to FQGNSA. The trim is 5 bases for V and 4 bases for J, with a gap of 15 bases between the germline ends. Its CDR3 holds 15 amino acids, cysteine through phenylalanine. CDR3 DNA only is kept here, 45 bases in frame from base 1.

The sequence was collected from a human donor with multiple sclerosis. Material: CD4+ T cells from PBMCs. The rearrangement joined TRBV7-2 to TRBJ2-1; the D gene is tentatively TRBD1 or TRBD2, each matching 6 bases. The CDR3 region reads CASSRGPPGYNEQFF. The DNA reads TGTGCCAGCAGCCGGGGGCCTCCTGGTTACAATGAGCAGTTCTTC.